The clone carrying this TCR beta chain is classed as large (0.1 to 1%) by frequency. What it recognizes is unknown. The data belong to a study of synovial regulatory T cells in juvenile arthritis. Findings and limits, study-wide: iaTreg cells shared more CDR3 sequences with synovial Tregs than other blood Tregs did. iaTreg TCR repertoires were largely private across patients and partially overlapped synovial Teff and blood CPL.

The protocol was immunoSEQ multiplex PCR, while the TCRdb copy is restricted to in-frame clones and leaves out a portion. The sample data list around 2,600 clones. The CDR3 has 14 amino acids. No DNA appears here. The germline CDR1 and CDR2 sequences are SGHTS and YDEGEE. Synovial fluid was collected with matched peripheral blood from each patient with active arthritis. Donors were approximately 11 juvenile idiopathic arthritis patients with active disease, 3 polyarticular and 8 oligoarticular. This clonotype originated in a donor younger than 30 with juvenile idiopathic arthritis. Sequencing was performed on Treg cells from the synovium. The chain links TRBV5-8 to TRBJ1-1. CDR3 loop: CASSPLGWNTEAFF.